A selection of T cell receptor beta chains follows, all from one sample in a study of T cells after yellow fever vaccination. TCRdb processed the 5' RACE reads anew with MiXCR; each CDR3 protein has one entry. The sample has about 340,000 distinct CDR3 sequences; around an eighth are singletons. The sequencing here drew on CD4+ T cells sorted from PBMCs, taken 15 days after the yellow fever booster vaccination. The source of these receptors is a man aged 18 to 29 who received the YFV17D yellow fever vaccine. CDR3s include the opening cysteine and the closing phenylalanine or tryptophan. Fields, in order: D gene, J gene, V gene, CDR3 length, clone size, CDR3 DNA, CDR3 protein. D genes are given only for firm matches. Size values are once, few and many counts, or a class for expanded clones, and some rows have none.

d_gene: TRBD1; j_gene: TRBJ2-2; v_gene: TRBV6-5; len: 15; abundance: few; CDR3nt: TGTGCCAGCAGCCCGACAGGGGGCGCGACCGGGGAGCTGTTTTTT; CDR3aa: CASSPTGGATGELFF
d_gene: NA; j_gene: TRBJ2-5; v_gene: TRBV7-2; len: 16; abundance: few; CDR3nt: TGTGCCAGCAGCCCAGCAGGACTCCCGGTGGGGGAGACCCAGTACTTC; CDR3aa: CASSPAGLPVGETQYF
d_gene: TRBD1; j_gene: TRBJ1-2; v_gene: TRBV12-3/TRBV12-4; len: 15; abundance: few; CDR3nt: TGTGCCAGCAGCGTCGGACAGGGGGCAAAGAATGGCTACACCTTC; CDR3aa: CASSVGQGAKNGYTF
d_gene: NA; j_gene: TRBJ2-1; v_gene: TRBV7-3; len: 17; abundance: few; CDR3nt: TGTGCCAGCAGCTCCTCGGCCCCCAGGGGCTCCTACAATGAGCAGTTCTTC; CDR3aa: CASSSSAPRGSYNEQFF
d_gene: NA; j_gene: TRBJ1-4; v_gene: TRBV6-5; len: 20; abundance: many; CDR3nt: TGTGCCAGCAGTTACTCGACCCTAGGTCTCCACCGCCGAGTAGGTGAAAAACTGTTTTTT; CDR3aa: CASSYSTLGLHRRVGEKLFF
d_gene: NA; j_gene: TRBJ2-3; v_gene: TRBV5-1; len: 14; abundance: few; CDR3nt: TGCGCCAGCAGCCCCGGAGGGGTGCCAGATACGCAGTATTTT; CDR3aa: CASSPGGVPDTQYF
d_gene: TRBD2; j_gene: TRBJ2-1; v_gene: TRBV5-1; len: 16; abundance: NA; CDR3nt: TGCGCCAGCAGCATCCAGGGGACTAGCGGAATTAATGAGCAGTTCTTC; CDR3aa: CASSIQGTSGINEQFF
d_gene: NA; j_gene: TRBJ2-3; v_gene: TRBV29-1; len: 15; abundance: few; CDR3nt: TGCAGCGTTGATGATGGGGTCGTATTAAGGGATACGCAGTATTTT; CDR3aa: CSVDDGVVLRDTQYF
d_gene: NA; j_gene: TRBJ2-3; v_gene: TRBV7-2; len: 12; abundance: NA; CDR3nt: TGTGCCAGGAGCTTGGGGGGTGATACGCAGTATTTT; CDR3aa: CARSLGGDTQYF
d_gene: NA; j_gene: TRBJ2-7; v_gene: TRBV9; len: 15; abundance: few; CDR3nt: TGTGCCAGCAGCGCCACGGTCGGGGAACGCTACGAGCAGTACTTC; CDR3aa: CASSATVGERYEQYF
d_gene: NA; j_gene: TRBJ1-4; v_gene: TRBV4-2; len: 13; abundance: few; CDR3nt: TGTGCCAGCAGCCAAGGGCGGGATGAAAAACTGTTTTTT; CDR3aa: CASSQGRDEKLFF
d_gene: TRBD2; j_gene: TRBJ2-3; v_gene: TRBV19; len: 17; abundance: NA; CDR3nt: TGTGCCAGTAGTATAGGGTCCCTAGCGGGACTCACAGATACGCAGTATTTT; CDR3aa: CASSIGSLAGLTDTQYF
d_gene: NA; j_gene: TRBJ1-1; v_gene: TRBV15; len: 15; abundance: NA; CDR3nt: TGTGCCACCAGCAGTTTGGATGGAGGACGGAATGAAGCTTTCTTT; CDR3aa: CATSSLDGGRNEAFF
d_gene: NA; j_gene: TRBJ2-5; v_gene: TRBV1; len: 9; abundance: few; CDR3nt: TGCACCAGGAAAGAGACCCAGTACTTC; CDR3aa: CTRKETQYF
d_gene: TRBD1; j_gene: TRBJ2-1; v_gene: TRBV9; len: 16; abundance: few; CDR3nt: TGTGCCAGCAGCGTAGAGACAGGGGGCGTCTTCGATGAGCAGTTCTTC; CDR3aa: CASSVETGGVFDEQFF
d_gene: NA; j_gene: TRBJ1-2; v_gene: TRBV29-1; len: 13; abundance: few; CDR3nt: TGCAGCGTTGATGGGCCGCAAAGGAAGGGCTACACCTTC; CDR3aa: CSVDGPQRKGYTF
d_gene: NA; j_gene: TRBJ2-2; v_gene: TRBV30; len: 14; abundance: few; CDR3nt: TGTGCCTGTTCTGCTTCGGGTAACACCGGGGAGCTGTTTTTT; CDR3aa: CACSASGNTGELFF
d_gene: TRBD1; j_gene: TRBJ2-7; v_gene: TRBV18; len: 14; abundance: NA; CDR3nt: TGTGCCAGCTCGGCGACAGGGGGCGCCTACGAGCAGTACTTC; CDR3aa: CASSATGGAYEQYF
d_gene: NA; j_gene: TRBJ2-2; v_gene: TRBV2; len: 15; abundance: NA; CDR3nt: TGTGCCAGCAGTGAAATGGGCCTCCCCGCCGGGGAGCTGTTTTTT; CDR3aa: CASSEMGLPAGELFF
d_gene: NA; j_gene: TRBJ1-2; v_gene: TRBV6-2/TRBV6-3; len: 13; abundance: NA; CDR3nt: TGTGCCAGCCGAATGGACGGCGGTGGTGGCTACACCTTC; CDR3aa: CASRMDGGGGYTF
d_gene: NA; j_gene: TRBJ2-5; v_gene: TRBV20-1; len: 12; abundance: NA; CDR3nt: TGCAGTACCCTGGACAGACAAGAGACCCAGTACTTC; CDR3aa: CSTLDRQETQYF
d_gene: NA; j_gene: TRBJ2-3; v_gene: TRBV7-2; len: 13; abundance: NA; CDR3nt: TGTGCCAGCAGCTTACAAAACACAGATACGCAGTATTTT; CDR3aa: CASSLQNTDTQYF
d_gene: TRBD1; j_gene: TRBJ2-6; v_gene: TRBV14; len: 14; abundance: NA; CDR3nt: TGTGCCAGCGCCCAGGGGGCTGGGGCCAACGTCCTGACTTTC; CDR3aa: CASAQGAGANVLTF
d_gene: TRBD1; j_gene: TRBJ1-2; v_gene: TRBV7-2; len: 15; abundance: NA; CDR3nt: TGTGCCAGCAGCTCCAGCGGACAGGGGGCTATTGGCTACACCTTC; CDR3aa: CASSSSGQGAIGYTF
d_gene: NA; j_gene: TRBJ2-5; v_gene: TRBV20-1; len: 14; abundance: NA; CDR3nt: TGCAGTGCTAGAGCTAGGACTCCCCAAGAGACCCAGTACTTC; CDR3aa: CSARARTPQETQYF